One T cell receptor (beta chain) is described in this entry. The antigen is not known. Germline V gene data show CDR1 as LGHDT and CDR2 as YNNKEL (reference sequence). Trimming at V came to 1 base and at J to 1 base, leaving 15 bases not matched to a gene. The CDR3 loop spans 21 amino acids. These data belong to a study of T-cell reconstitution after alpha-beta-depleted transplantation in children. Study results and caveats: Several hundred expanded graft clones reportedly gave rise to the alpha-beta T cells present about two months after transplant. High day-60 TCRbeta diversity in some patients came from surviving recipient T cells and thymic progenitors. A year post-transplant, T-cell counts and diversity derived mostly from newly produced T cells.

As it was prepared, the TCRbeta library received unique molecular identifiers. TCRdb passed the PCR reads through MiXCR, listing each CDR3 protein once. The data show 350,000 to 500,000 distinct CDR3 sequences, 43% seen once. This receptor was obtained from a girl aged 2 to 9 with aplastic anemia, due to receive a stem cell transplant. The rearrangement joins TRBV3-1 to TRBJ2-3; the match to TRBD2 covers 12 bases. The material was PBMCs, obtained before TCRalphabeta/CD19-depleted stem cell transplant. The DNA of the CDR3 is TGTGCCAGCAGCCAAGTCTGGACTAGCGGGGATTTCCCCCTTGGCACAGATACGCAGTATTTT. Translation gives CASSQVWTSGDFPLGTDTQYF.